This T cell receptor (beta chain) was sequenced for a study of cytomegalovirus exposure and HLA in healthy donors. While unrecorded immune exposures were likely, the donors were nominally healthy when sampled. A remark on this clone: What it binds is unknown.

Points from the study as a whole: The likely origin of a cluster of highly shared sequence variants was a sequencing artifact. Association of 15,000 to 20,000 TCR beta sequences with HLA alleles was found at 0.05 false discovery rate in a later analysis.

Both 60 Vbeta primers and 13 Jbeta primers went into the PCR. Assay: immunoSEQ multiplex PCR; the TCRdb copy retains only in-frame clones and omits some. This repertoire comprises 30,000 to 45,000 clones; its ten largest clones make up about 8.9%. Trimming took off 2 bases at V and 0 bases at J, with 12 bases between the two ends. From germline, CDR1 is LNHDA and CDR2 SQIVND (reference sequence). This CDR3 has 16 residues. This TCR was sampled from a man in his forties in good health and CMV-seropositive. The chain recombines TRBV19 with TRBJ2-3; weak D call: TRBD2 (6 bases). The specimen was PBMCs. Written as DNA, the CDR3 is TGTGCCAGTAGTATACCGCGGGACCGGAGCACAGATACGCAGTATTTT. This encodes CASSIPRDRSTDTQYF.